These 3 T cell receptor beta chains share one sample of origin, sequenced in a study of graft-versus-host responses after intestinal transplantation. Method: immunoSEQ multiplex PCR; TCRdb's copy keeps in-frame clones and lacks some. The sample has around 100,000 clones, roughly 92% seen once. These receptors lack a known antigen. Sequencing used unstimulated CD4+ T cells sorted from spleen or lymph node cells, obtained before transplant. These receptors all come from a human donor who was the organ donor for an intestinal transplant.

The sample holds a few counts of this clone. V gene TRBV29-1 combines with J gene TRBJ2-7; TRBD1 agrees at 11 bases. CDR3 length: 14 residues. Germline CDR1 is SQVTM and CDR2 is ANQGSEA. J lost 5 bases, V lost 6 bases, and 9 bases had no gene match. The CDR3 nucleotides read TGCAGCGTGGGGGTTCCGGGACAGGGGGACGAGCAGTACTTC. Its translation is CSVGVPGQGDEQYF.

This clone was observed a single time. The V call is TRBV5-1, the J call TRBJ2-1; 12 bases fit TRBD2. Unmatched junction bases numbered 8, after V lost 4 bases and J lost 6 bases. Per germline, CDR1 SGHRS and CDR2 YFSETQ. This CDR3 spans 16 amino acids. CDR3 residues: CASSPRLAGDANEQFF. CDR3 nucleotide sequence: TGCGCCAGCAGCCCGAGACTAGCGGGAGACGCCAATGAGCAGTTCTTC.

The chain carries TRBV25-1 and TRBJ1-2; unclear D gene. The CDR3 loop spans 14 amino acids. Germline V gene sequence: CDR1 MGHDK, CDR2 SYGVNS. Trimming took 5 bases from V and 4 from J, leaving 14 bases between them. The DNA for the CDR3 is TGTGCCAGCAGTTCGTCTCGTGGGAGCTATGGCTACACCTTC. It encodes CASSSSRGSYGYTF.